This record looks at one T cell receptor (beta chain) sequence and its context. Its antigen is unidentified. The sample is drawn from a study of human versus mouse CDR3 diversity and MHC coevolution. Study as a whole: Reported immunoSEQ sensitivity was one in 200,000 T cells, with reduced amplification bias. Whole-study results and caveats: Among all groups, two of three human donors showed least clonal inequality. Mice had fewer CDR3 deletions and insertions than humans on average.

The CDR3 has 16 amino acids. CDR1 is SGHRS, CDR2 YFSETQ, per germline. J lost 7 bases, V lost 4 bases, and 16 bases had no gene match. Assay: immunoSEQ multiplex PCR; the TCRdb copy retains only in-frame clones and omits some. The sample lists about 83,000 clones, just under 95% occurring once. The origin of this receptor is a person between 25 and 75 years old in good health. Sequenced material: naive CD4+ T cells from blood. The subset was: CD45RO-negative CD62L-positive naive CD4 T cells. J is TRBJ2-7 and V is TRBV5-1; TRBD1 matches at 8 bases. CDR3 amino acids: CASSLTLGQGAFEQYF. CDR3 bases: TGCGCCAGCAGCCTAACCCTCGGGCAGGGGGCTTTTGAGCAGTACTTC.